The clone carrying this TCR beta chain was counted many times. These data are taken from a study of early T cells in non-severe SARS-CoV-2 infection. V lost 6 bases and J lost 7; bases outside the gene matches: 11. CDR3 length: 14 amino acids. CDR1 and CDR2 (germline): KGHSH, LQKENI. Unique molecular identifiers were affixed to single, distinct cDNA molecules. MiXCR, applied by TCRdb to the 5' RACE reads, yields one record per CDR3 protein. The sample holds about 27,000 distinct CDR3 sequences, more than 3.5% seen once. The sequenced material came from whole blood. This clonotype originated in an adult who was a healthcare worker with PCR-confirmed SARS-CoV-2 infection or an uninfected control (not recorded which). This rearrangement joins TRBV18 to TRBJ2-5; TRBD1 agrees at 7 bases. The CDR3 reads CASSLGTAERTQYF. DNA for the CDR3: TGTGCCAGCTCCCTTGGGACAGCGGAGAGGACCCAGTACTTC. Filled out from reference TRBV18 and TRBJ2-5, the complete variable domain reads NAGVMQNPRHLVRRRGQEARLRCSPMKGHSHVYWYRQLPEEGLKFMVYLQKENIIDESGMPKERFSAEFPKEGPSILRIQQVVRGDSAAYFCASSLGTAERTQYFGPGTRLLVL.